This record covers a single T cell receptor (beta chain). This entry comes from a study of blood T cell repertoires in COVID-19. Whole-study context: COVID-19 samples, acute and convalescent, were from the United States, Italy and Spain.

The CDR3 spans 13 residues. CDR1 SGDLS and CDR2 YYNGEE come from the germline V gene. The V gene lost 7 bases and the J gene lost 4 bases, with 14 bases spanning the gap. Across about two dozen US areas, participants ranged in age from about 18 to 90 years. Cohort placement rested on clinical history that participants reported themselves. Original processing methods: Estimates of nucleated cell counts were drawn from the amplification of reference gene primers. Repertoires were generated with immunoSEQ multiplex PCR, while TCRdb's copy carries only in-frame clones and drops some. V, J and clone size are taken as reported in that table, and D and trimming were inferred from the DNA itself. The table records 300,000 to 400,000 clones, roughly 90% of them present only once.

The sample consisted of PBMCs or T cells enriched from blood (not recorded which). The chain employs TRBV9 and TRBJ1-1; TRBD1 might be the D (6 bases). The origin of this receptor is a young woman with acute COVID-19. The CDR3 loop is CASSQGIGTEAFF. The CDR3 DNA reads TGTGCCAGCTCACAGGGTATTGGCACTGAAGCTTTCTTT.